This T cell receptor (beta chain) comes out of a study of cytotoxic CD8 clonotypes in ibrutinib-treated CLL. Findings of the study overall: On treatment, the uncommon public clonotypes contracted or remained stable.

The CDR3 is made up of 15 amino acids. J lost 7 bases, V lost 2 bases, and 7 bases had no gene match. CDR1 and CDR2 from the germline V gene are MNHEY and SVGAGI. Some clones are missing from TCRdb's copy, which holds only in-frame ones; the method was immunoSEQ multiplex PCR. The top ten clones hold 3.5% to 5.5% of a sample with about 160,000 clones, under 90% of them seen once. Concerning this clone itself: Its antigen is still unknown.

This chain connects TRBV6-5 to TRBJ1-4, with 7 positions matching TRBD1. The clonotype comes from a human donor with chronic lymphocytic leukemia. Sample: PBMCs, taken after 24 months of ibrutinib treatment. The CDR3 DNA sequence: TGTGCCAGCAGTTACAGGGGGCGCTCAGTTGAAAAACTGTTTTTT. The encoded protein is CASSYRGRSVEKLFF.